The 26 T cell receptor beta chains below all came from one sample that was sequenced in a study of blood T cell repertoires in COVID-19. Here immunoSEQ multiplex PCR was the method, and the copy in TCRdb shows in-frame clones only, minus some. The sample shows approximately 90,000 clones, 70% to 90% of them seen only once. Input material: peripheral blood. The receptor source for this set is a human donor with acute or convalescent COVID-19. The donor label of this sample is uncertain.

This chain uses TRBV6-4 with TRBJ2-7; a possible D gene is TRBD2 (6 bases). The CDR3 is made up of 18 amino acids. Trimming took 2 bases from V and 0 from J, leaving 20 bases between them. From germline, CDR1 is MRHNA and CDR2 SNTAGT. The CDR3 protein is CASSDDGRERQGSYEQYF. CDR3 nucleotide sequence: TGTGCCAGCAGTGACGATGGACGGGAGAGGCAGGGCTCCTACGAGCAGTACTTC.

V is TRBV6-6 and J is TRBJ2-2; 10 bases map to TRBD2. With 8 bases clipped from V and 6 bases from J, the junction kept 12 bases outside the gene matches. Germline V CDR1 and CDR2: MNHNY, SVGAGI (reference sequence). The CDR3 extends over 16 amino acids. The chain's CDR3 is CASGRYRSGGAGELFF. The CDR3, as DNA: TGTGCCAGCGGTCGATACCGGAGCGGGGGGGCCGGGGAGCTGTTTTTT.

The genes are TRBV6-6 and TRBJ2-5; 8 bases align to TRBD2. Germline V CDR1 and CDR2: MNHNY, SVGAGI (reference sequence). Trimming at V came to 9 bases and at J to 0 bases, leaving 6 bases not matched to a gene. This CDR3 is built from 14 residues. The CDR3 DNA is TGTGCCAGTTCGGGAGGGCGATACCAAGAGACCCAGTACTTC. Encoded protein: CASSGGRYQETQYF.

This clone showed up just a few times. This chain links TRBV28 with TRBJ1-1, with no clear D. Germline V gene sequence: CDR1 MDHEN, CDR2 SYDVKM. This CDR3 comprises 12 residues. Trimming left V 4 bases short and J 4 bases short, with 7 bases between. CDR3 region: CASSSMSTEAFF. In DNA form, the CDR3 reads TGTGCCAGCAGTTCTATGAGCACTGAAGCTTTCTTT.

The chain employs TRBV5-8 and TRBJ2-1; D remains unclear. CDR3 size: 16 residues. Trimming left V 0 bases short and J 8 bases short, with 18 bases between. The germline V gene has CDR1 SGHTS and CDR2 YDEGEE. The CDR3 bases are TGTGCCAGCAGCTTGGCCACGAGCGTCGGCGGTCATGAGCAGTTCTTC. It encodes CASSLATSVGGHEQFF.

V and J are TRBV9 and TRBJ1-4, with D possibly TRBD1 on 5 matching bases. Germline V gives CDR1 SGDLS, CDR2 YYNGEE. V lost 4 bases, J lost 8 bases, and 21 bases lay in between. This CDR3 contains 16 residues. The CDR3 loop is CASSTSPGGGREKLFF. The CDR3 DNA reads TGTGCCAGCAGCACCTCCCCCGGGGGGGGAAGAGAAAAACTGTTTTTT.

The chain uses TRBV4-2 and TRBJ2-3, with 8 positions matching TRBD2. Germline assignment: CDR1 LGHNA and CDR2 YNFKEQ. J gave up 0 bases and V 4 bases, and 6 bases lay outside the gene matches. The CDR3 length is 16 residues. This CDR3 is CASSLRGVGSTDTQYF. CDR3 coding DNA: TGTGCCAGCAGCCTGCGGGGGGTTGGAAGCACAGATACGCAGTATTTT.

The gene calls are TRBV6-5 and TRBJ2-7; TRBD1 matches at 10 bases. This CDR3 has 15 amino acids. Germline CDR1 is MNHEY and CDR2 is SVGAGI. The ends lost 0 bases at V and 3 bases at J; junction bases unmatched: 2. The CDR3 protein is CASSYSGQGDYEQYF. For the CDR3, the DNA is TGTGCCAGCAGTTACTCAGGACAGGGGGACTACGAGCAGTACTTC.

The rearrangement links TRBV4-1 to TRBJ2-7; D is perhaps TRBD1 (6 bases). CDR3 length equals 14 residues. Germline values: CDR1 MGHRA, CDR2 YSYEKL. Deletions cut 0 bases from V and 3 bases from J, with 9 bases between. CDR3: CASSQERQDYEQYF. Written as DNA, the CDR3 is TGCGCCAGCAGCCAAGAAAGACAGGACTACGAGCAGTACTTC.

This clone was seen once. The rearrangement uses TRBV30 and TRBJ2-5; perhaps TRBD1 as D (6 bases). V lost 3 bases and J lost 3, with 8 bases in between. Germline V CDR1 and CDR2: GTSNPN, SVGIG (reference sequence). This CDR3 has 12 residues. CDR3 coding DNA: TGTGCCTGGAGACAGGGTGAAGAGACCCAGTACTTC. Translation gives CAWRQGEETQYF.

This clone was found once. The rearrangement uses TRBV5-1 and TRBJ2-1; 10 nucleotides match TRBD1. Germline CDR1 SGHRS, CDR2 YFSETQ. J lost 5 bases, V lost 1 base, and 3 bases had no gene match. This CDR3 contains 15 residues. The CDR3, as DNA: TGCGCCAGCAGCTTGAACGGACAGGGGGACAATGAGCAGTTCTTC. It encodes CASSLNGQGDNEQFF.

The chain joins TRBV7-9 to TRBJ1-6; the D is unclear. Germline V gene sequence: CDR1 SEHNR, CDR2 FQNEAQ (reference sequence). The CDR3 runs to 16 residues. Trimming took off 5 bases at V and 5 bases at J, with 16 bases between the two ends. In DNA, the CDR3 is TGTGCCAGCAGCCCCAGAAACAGCTTACATAATTCACCCCTCCACTTT. As protein: CASSPRNSLHNSPLHF. Supplemented by reference TRBV7-9 and TRBJ1-6, the full variable domain reads DTGVSQNPRHKITKRGQNVTFRCDPISEHNRLYWYRQTLGQGPEFLTYFQNEAQLEKSRLLSDRFSAERPKGSFSTLEIQRTEQGDSAMYLCASSPRNSLHNSPLHFGNGTRLTVT.

The chain has TRBV9 and TRBJ1-6; 7 bases line up with TRBD1. The germline gives CDR1 SGDLS, CDR2 YYNGEE. V shed 3 bases and J 9 bases; nucleotides not matched to a gene: 6. The CDR3 runs 14 residues. The CDR3 spells CASSDRGLGSPLHF. The DNA of the CDR3 is TGTGCCAGCAGCGACAGGGGCTTAGGTTCACCCCTCCACTTT.

The rearrangement links TRBV19 to TRBJ1-4, with D possibly TRBD1 on 6 matching bases. Germline V gives CDR1 LNHDA, CDR2 SQIVND (reference sequence). The CDR3 is 16 residues long. V was trimmed by 6 bases and J by 0 bases, leaving 14 bases between them. The CDR3 reads CASRDRRGATNEKLFF. DNA for the CDR3: TGTGCCAGTAGGGACAGACGGGGGGCAACTAATGAAAAACTGTTTTTT.

The chain uses TRBV7-9 and TRBJ2-5, with D hard to call. CDR1 is SEHNR and CDR2 is FQNEAQ in the germline V gene (reference sequence). The CDR3 is 14 amino acids. Deletions cut 4 bases from V and 5 bases from J, with 14 bases between. The CDR3 DNA follows: TGTGCCAGCAGCTGGAGAGGTTCTACGGAGACCCAGTACTTC. It is translated as CASSWRGSTETQYF.

The chain has TRBV19 and TRBJ1-4; 11 positions match TRBD1. This CDR3 comprises 14 residues. Unmatched junction bases numbered 3, after V lost 7 bases and J lost 5 bases. Germline loops: CDR1 LNHDA, CDR2 SQIVND (reference sequence). The CDR3: CASTDRGPNEKLFF. The CDR3 DNA reads as TGTGCCAGTACGGACAGGGGGCCGAATGAAAAACTGTTTTTT.

V gene TRBV11-3 combines with J gene TRBJ2-3, with a possible D match to TRBD2 (6 bases). With 4 bases removed from V and 0 bases from J, the gap between germline ends came to 14 bases. Per the germline V gene, CDR1 is SGHNT and CDR2 is YENEEA. The CDR3 has 16 residues. CDR3: CASSSGTSASTDTQYF. The CDR3 bases are TGTGCCAGCAGCTCTGGGACTTCGGCTAGCACAGATACGCAGTATTTT.

V gene TRBV27 combines with J gene TRBJ2-7; a weak D match, TRBD1 (6 bases). V dropped 2 bases and J dropped 2 bases, with 10 bases sitting between them. CDR3 length equals 14 residues. Germline-derived CDR1 and CDR2 are MNHEY and SMNVEV (reference sequence). In nucleotides, the CDR3 is TGTGCCAGCAGTTTAGTACAGGGTGCCTACGAGCAGTACTTC. Translation: CASSLVQGAYEQYF.

The chain carries TRBV6-2 or TRBV6-3 and TRBJ2-6; D is ambiguous. The CDR3 has 17 amino acids. Germline lookup yields CDR1 MNHEY and CDR2 SVGEGT. Deletions cut 2 bases from V and 0 bases from J, with 11 bases between. CDR3 in amino acids: CASSYDGSPSGANVLTF. The CDR3 region has the DNA TGTGCCAGCAGTTACGACGGGTCCCCCTCTGGGGCCAACGTCCTGACTTTC.

This chain joins TRBV18 and TRBJ1-2, with TRBD1 matching 9 bases. CDR3 length: 15 residues. CDR1 is KGHSH, CDR2 LQKENI, per germline. Germline trimming cut 2 bases from V and 4 bases from J; bases unmatched to any gene: 5. CDR3 bases: TGTGCCAGCTCACCAGAGGGACAGGGTACCTATGGCTACACCTTC. Its translation: CASSPEGQGTYGYTF.

This clone showed up just a few times. The CDR3: CASSLDGGGTYGYTF. The CDR3 nucleotides read TGTGCCAGCAGTTTAGACGGGGGGGGGACTTATGGCTACACCTTC. This rearrangement joins TRBV27 to TRBJ1-2; TRBD1 is a possible D gene (5 bases). CDR1 and CDR2 (germline): MNHEY, SMNVEV (reference sequence). The CDR3 consists of 15 residues. V lost 2 bases, J lost 5 bases, and 15 bases lay in between.

The chain recombines TRBV30 with TRBJ2-3; 9 nucleotides align to TRBD2. CDR1 is GTSNPN, CDR2 SVGIG, per germline (reference sequence). The CDR3 consists of 13 residues. J was trimmed by 5 bases and V by 4 bases; bases with no gene match: 4. Written as DNA, the CDR3 is TGTGCCTGGACTAGCGGGGTTGGAGATACGCAGTATTTT. The encoded protein is CAWTSGVGDTQYF.

The chain uses TRBV7-2 and TRBJ2-5, with unresolved D. CDR3 length equals 14 residues. Trimming left V 6 bases short and J 3 bases short, with 14 bases between. Germline V gene lookup returns CDR1 SGHTA and CDR2 FQGNSA. CDR3 residues: CASSPNHFKETQYF. CDR3 in DNA: TGTGCCAGCAGTCCCAACCACTTCAAAGAGACCCAGTACTTC.

V and J are TRBV5-6 and TRBJ2-3, with TRBD2 as a possible D gene (5 bases). Trimming removed 2 bases from V and 2 bases from J, with 15 bases in between. This CDR3 is built from 16 residues. The germline gives CDR1 SGHDT, CDR2 YYEEEE. CDR3: CASSFTERRYTDTQYF. CDR3 DNA: TGTGCCAGCAGCTTCACCGAGCGGAGATACACAGATACGCAGTATTTT.

The chain links TRBV7-8 to TRBJ2-1, with 14 nucleotides matching TRBD2. V trimming: 5 bases; J trimming: 4 bases; junction bases outside the gene matches: 4. The CDR3 spans 16 residues. Looked up from germline, CDR1 is SGHVS and CDR2 is FQNEAQ. The CDR3: CASSGRTSGGYNEQFF. The CDR3 DNA reads as TGTGCCAGCAGCGGGAGGACTAGCGGGGGGTACAATGAGCAGTTCTTC.

This rearrangement joins TRBV6-5 to TRBJ1-2, with TRBD1 matching 9 bases. Germline V CDR1 and CDR2: MNHEY, SVGAGI. The junction had 6 bases not matched to a gene; V was cut back by 6 bases and J by 4 bases. This CDR3 spans 14 amino acids. The CDR3 nucleotides read TGTGCCAGCAGACTCAACAGGGGGCCCTATGGCTACACCTTC. Translating gives CASRLNRGPYGYTF.